One and the same sample provided the 32 T cell receptor beta chains below, sequenced in a study of CD8+CD57+ T cells in acquired aplastic anemia. It was patients with CD8+CD57+ cell expansion by flow cytometry who were chosen for sequencing. The TCR beta profiling, which covered VDJ combination and CDR3 sequence, was carried out using genomic DNA as the template. In TCRdb, the reads were re-called with MiXCR into one record per CDR3 protein. The table shows about 260,000 distinct CDR3 sequences, with around 82% occurring only once. Sequences were obtained from sorted CD4+, CD8+, or CD8+CD57+ T cells (not recorded which) from PBMCs. These receptors originate from a human donor with aplastic anemia.

The chain has TRBV7-9 and TRBJ2-3; D gene ambiguous. Germline lookup yields CDR1 SEHNR and CDR2 FQNEAQ (reference sequence). There are 12 residues in the CDR3. With 5 bases removed from V and 13 bases from J, the gap between germline ends came to 16 bases. The CDR3 DNA reads TGTGCCAGCAGCGTAGAGTCAGATGCGAAGTATTTT. It yields the protein CASSVESDAKYF.

As concerns this clonotype: A clone one base away is much larger, so this may be a read error. V is TRBV7-9 and J is TRBJ2-7; 10 positions agree with TRBD2. The germline V gene encodes CDR1 SEHNR and CDR2 FQNEAQ (reference sequence). This CDR3 is 18 amino acids long. J lost 4 bases, V lost 3 bases, and 15 bases had no gene match. CDR3 protein: CASSFQRSGGADAYEQYV. The CDR3 bases are TGTGCCAGCAGCTTTCAAAGAAGCGGGGGGGCCGATGCGTACGAGCAGTACGTC.

The V and J genes are TRBV5-5 and TRBJ2-7; TRBD2 is a possible D gene (6 bases). Trimming removed 2 bases at V and 4 bases at J, with 19 bases between. This CDR3 has 16 amino acids. The germline gives CDR1 SGHKS, CDR2 YYEKEE (reference sequence). The CDR3 is CASSLEMEGSFYEQYF. The CDR3, as DNA: TGTGCCAGCAGCTTAGAGATGGAGGGCAGTTTTTACGAGCAGTACTTC.

For this clonotype: The CDR3 ends on some other residue instead of the conserved phenylalanine or tryptophan, so this is likely a read error. The DNA is omitted, as the CDR3 cannot be located on it reliably, and the CDR3 follows TCRdb's listing. The rearrangement links TRBV7-9 to TRBJ2-7. CDR1 is SEHNR, CDR2 FQNEAQ, per germline (reference sequence). The CDR3 length is 13 residues, termini included. The CDR3 reads CASSIRIAYEHEY.

Worth noting for this clonotype: A read error is possible here, since a much larger clone lies one base away. This chain links TRBV11-2 with TRBJ2-3; no clear D gene. Per the germline V gene, CDR1 is SGHAT and CDR2 is FQNNGV. This CDR3 has 13 residues. The CDR3 DNA is TGTGCCAGCAGGTTAGAGGGCACAGATACGCAGTATTTT. As protein: CASRLEGTDTQYF.

The V call is TRBV9, the J call TRBJ2-3; 8 nucleotides align to TRBD2. The CDR3 contains 14 residues. The ends lost 0 bases at V and 14 bases at J; junction bases unmatched: 11. Germline assignment: CDR1 SGDLS and CDR2 YYNGEE. The CDR3 loop is CASSVALAATDTYF. CDR3 sequence (DNA): TGTGCCAGCAGCGTAGCACTAGCGGCCACAGATACGTATTTT.

V usage is TRBV4-2 and J usage is TRBJ2-7, with D perhaps matching TRBD1 or TRBD2 (5 bases each). V shed 2 bases and J shed 3 bases, with 17 bases lying between them. CDR1 and CDR2 from the germline V gene are LGHNA and YNFKEQ. There are 16 residues in the CDR3. The DNA of the CDR3 is TGTGCCAGCAGCCAACTGGGGGAAAAGGGTCGCTACGAGCAGTACTTC. This encodes CASSQLGEKGRYEQYF.

V and J are TRBV5-1 and TRBJ2-5, with a possible D match to TRBD1 (6 bases). Germline V gives CDR1 SGHRS, CDR2 YFSETQ. V was cut by 5 bases and J by 5 bases, with 16 bases left in between. The CDR3 contains 14 residues. The CDR3 DNA sequence: TGCGCCAGCAGAACGGACAGCTACGAGGAGACCCAGTACTTC. It yields the protein CASRTDSYEETQYF.

The chain links TRBV6-4 to TRBJ2-7; 10 positions agree with TRBD2. CDR3 length equals 16 residues. CDR1 MRHNA and CDR2 SNTAGT come from the germline V gene. J gave up 6 bases and V 3 bases, and 11 bases lay outside the gene matches. Written as DNA, the CDR3 is TGTGCCAGCAGTGAGTCGGGACTAGCGAACCTGGCCGAGCAGTACGTC. It specifies CASSESGLANLAEQYV.

This chain uses TRBV9 with TRBJ2-7, with D possibly called TRBD1 or TRBD2 (7 bases each). This CDR3 comprises 16 residues. Trimming stripped 5 bases from V and 6 bases from J, with 24 bases between. From germline, CDR1 is SGDLS and CDR2 YYNGEE. CDR3 loop: CASRTAGQSNHAEQYV. The CDR3 nucleotides read TGTGCCAGCAGGACAGCGGGACAGAGCAACCATGCCGAGCAGTACGTC.

The rearrangement joins TRBV7-8 to TRBJ2-1; 8 nucleotides agree with TRBD2. Germline V gene sequence: CDR1 SGHVS, CDR2 FQNEAQ. The CDR3 has 16 residues. The J segment lost 13 bases and the V segment lost 3 bases, leaving 17 bases of the junction unmatched. The CDR3 DNA reads as TGTGCCAGCAGCTTTGCGGGAGGCCCCGATAGGCAGTATCAGTTCTTC. As protein: CASSFAGGPDRQYQFF.

A word on this clonotype: The junction shows a germline mismatch at one end, possibly a read error. The chain carries TRBV9 and TRBJ2-3; a weak D match, TRBD1 (6 bases). CDR3 length: 13 residues. The germline gives CDR1 SGDLS, CDR2 YYNGEE. This chain's CDR3 is CASSEWWTDNQGF. CDR3 sequence (DNA): TGTGCCAGCAGCGAGTGGTGGACAGATAACCAGGGTTTT.

This clonotype was found many times. The chain carries TRBV20-1 and TRBJ2-7; D not resolved. The CDR3 extends over 13 amino acids. Germline values: CDR1 DFQATT, CDR2 SNEGSKA (reference sequence). V shed 4 bases and J shed 0 bases, with 10 bases lying between them. This CDR3 is CSAKGRNSYEQYV. As DNA, the CDR3 is TGCAGTGCTAAGGGCAGGAACTCCTACGAGCAGTACGTC.

The rearrangement uses TRBV7-4 and TRBJ1-1; D gene unclear. V lost 3 bases to trimming and J lost 6 bases, with 11 bases between them. Germline V gene sequence: CDR1 SGHVT, CDR2 SQSDAQ. This CDR3 has 13 residues. CDR3 sequence reads: CASSFSASAEAFF. In DNA form, the CDR3 reads TGTGCCAGCAGCTTCTCAGCGAGCGCTGAAGCTTTCTTT.

The chain has TRBV7-9 and TRBJ2-5; TRBD2 aligns across 8 bases. The trim removed 3 bases at V and 14 bases at J, leaving 17 bases unmatched. Germline CDR1 reads SEHNR; CDR2 reads FQNEAQ (reference sequence). The CDR3 sequence is 15 residues long. The CDR3 sequence: CASSFERSGGAMSYF. DNA for the CDR3: TGTGCCAGCAGCTTTGAAAGAAGCGGGGGAGCGATGAGCTACTTC.

This clonotype has a single count. Here the CDR3 reads CASSQRDSHGYTF. In nucleotides, the CDR3 is TGTGCCAGCAGTCAACGGGACAGCCATGGCTACACCTTC. This chain connects TRBV25-1 to TRBJ1-2, with 7 bases that match TRBD1. The CDR3 extends over 13 amino acids. V trimming: 5 bases; J trimming: 6 bases; junction bases outside the gene matches: 6. Germline assignment: CDR1 MGHDK and CDR2 SYGVNS.

Notes on this clonotype: A junction end diverges from the germline sequence, so it may reflect a read error. The V call is TRBV7-7, the J call TRBJ1-1; the D gene is possibly TRBD1 (6 bases). The CDR3 covers 14 residues. The V gene's germline CDR1 is SSHAT and CDR2 FNYEAQ (reference sequence). DNA for the CDR3: TGTGCCGGCCTTGGGGGGGCGGGGACCCAGGAATCCTTGTTT. Encoded protein: CAGLGGAGTQESLF.

The chain combines TRBV24-1 with TRBJ2-7; weak D call: TRBD1 (6 bases). This CDR3 has 17 amino acids. CDR1 and CDR2 from the germline V gene are KGHDR and SFDVKD. The CDR3 DNA reads TGTGCCTCCAGTGAAAGGGTAAGACAGGCGAACCTGGCCGAGCAGTACGTC. It specifies CASSERVRQANLAEQYV.

Concerning this clonotype itself: The conserved phenylalanine or tryptophan normally closing the CDR3 is absent here, so this likely arose from a read error. Because the CDR3's place on the DNA is in doubt, the DNA is left out and the CDR3 is given as listed by TCRdb. CDR3 loop: CASSYRSTGGRDY. The V call is TRBV7-9, the J call TRBJ2-3; the table's D call TRBD1 went unverified against the DNA. With termini counted, the CDR3 has 13 amino acids. Germline V gene sequence: CDR1 SEHNR, CDR2 FQNEAQ (reference sequence).

A note on this clonotype: The junction departs from the called germline gene at one end, perhaps through a read error. This rearrangement joins TRBV7-9 to TRBJ2-5; D is uncertain. Per germline, CDR1 SEHNR and CDR2 FQNEAQ (reference sequence). This CDR3 has 14 residues. The CDR3: CASSTLVGKAYNEF. The CDR3 DNA follows: TGTGCCAGCAGCACATTAGTGGGGAAAGCCTACAATGAGTTC.

Comments on this clonotype: The junction departs from the called germline gene at one end, perhaps through a read error. The rearrangement uses TRBV15 and TRBJ2-7, with TRBD1 matching 7 bases. Germline V CDR1 and CDR2: LNHNV, YYDKDF (reference sequence). The CDR3 has 14 amino acids. As DNA, the CDR3 is TGTGCCAGCAGCAGCAACAACAGGGGTCACGAGCAGTACTTC. This sequence encodes CASSSNNRGHEQYF. Together with reference TRBV15 and TRBJ2-7, the CDR3 gives the full variable domain: DAMVIQNPRYQVTQFGKPVTLSCSQTLNHNVMYWYQQKSSQAPKLLFHYYDKDFNNEADTPDNFQSRRPNTSFCFLDIRSPGLGDTAMYLCASSSNNRGHEQYFGPGTRLTVT.

This clonotype has a handful of counts. The rearrangement uses TRBV25-1 and TRBJ1-1; unclear D gene. Per the germline V gene, CDR1 is MGHDK and CDR2 is SYGVNS. V shed 5 bases and J shed 0 bases, with 13 bases lying between them. The CDR3 spans 15 residues. The CDR3 reads CASSRVIGVNTEAFF. DNA for the CDR3: TGTGCCAGCAGTCGCGTTATAGGCGTGAACACTGAAGCTTTCTTT.

This clonotype was observed a single time. This clone may be a read error of a much larger clone one base away. Since the CDR3 does not end with the conserved phenylalanine or tryptophan, this likely comes from a read error. The rearrangement links TRBV30 to TRBJ1-2; TRBD1 matches at 7 bases. Trimming at V came to 1 base and at J to 0 bases, leaving 5 bases not matched to a gene. This CDR3 is 15 amino acids long. Per germline, CDR1 GTSNPN and CDR2 SVGIG (reference sequence). CDR3 in DNA: TGTGCCTGGAGTGGCAGGGGGTGGGCTAACTATGGCTACACCATC. Protein sequence: CAWSGRGWANYGYTI.

The chain carries TRBV11-2 and TRBJ1-2; tentative D call: TRBD1 (5 bases). The CDR3 length is 15 residues. Trimming took off 6 bases at V and 4 bases at J, with 18 bases between the two ends. Germline values: CDR1 SGHAT, CDR2 FQNNGV. CDR3 DNA: TGTGCCAGCAGTGAAGATTCAGTCCAGGGCTATGGCTACACCTTC. Encoded protein: CASSEDSVQGYGYTF.

The chain couples TRBV7-8 to TRBJ2-3; D is possibly TRBD1 or TRBD2 (6 bases each). Germline V gene data show CDR1 as SGHVS and CDR2 as FQNEAQ. This CDR3 has 13 amino acids. The V and J ends lost 8 bases and 8 bases respectively, with 17 bases between them. CDR3 residues: CASGDGGTPTQYF. The CDR3 DNA follows: TGTGCCAGCGGGGACGGGGGCACTCCTACGCAGTATTTT. Drawing the rest from reference TRBV7-8 and TRBJ2-3, the complete variable domain is GAGVSQSPRYKVAKRGQDVALRCDPISGHVSLFWYQQALGQGPEFLTYFQNEAQLDKSGLPSDRFFAERPEGSVSTLKIQRTQQEDSAVYLCASGDGGTPTQYFGPGTRLTVL.

The chain couples TRBV9 to TRBJ2-3, with TRBD2 matching 7 bases. The CDR3 contains 14 residues. The V segment lost 4 bases and the J segment 13 bases; nucleotides outside the gene matches: 15. Germline CDR1 is SGDLS and CDR2 is YYNGEE. The CDR3 sequence is CASSLAGGGIDKYF. The CDR3, as DNA: TGTGCCAGCAGCTTAGCGGGTGGCGGAATTGATAAGTATTTT.

As concerns this clonotype: This CDR3 is missing its conserved last phenylalanine or tryptophan, likely due to a read error. It is unclear where the CDR3 begins or ends on the DNA, so no DNA is shown, and the CDR3 is as TCRdb lists it. The chain combines TRBV9 with TRBJ2-3. CDR1 and CDR2 (germline): SGDLS, YYNGEE. The CDR3 extends over 13 residues, inclusive of both ends. CDR3 sequence: CASSERVDAVFWL.

V and J are TRBV7-3 and TRBJ2-1; 14 bases map to TRBD2. With 5 bases clipped from V and 6 bases from J, the junction kept 3 bases outside the gene matches. The CDR3 is 15 residues long. The V gene's germline CDR1 is SGHTA and CDR2 FQGTGA. Here the CDR3 reads CASSLGTSGSNEQFF. CDR3 nucleotide sequence: TGTGCCAGCAGCCTGGGGACTAGCGGGAGCAATGAGCAGTTCTTC.

Details on this clonotype: No DNA is shown, since the ends of the CDR3 on it are uncertain; the CDR3 is the one TCRdb lists. The genes are TRBV2 and TRBJ1-1. The CDR3 has 17 residues if both end residues are counted. The germline CDR1 and CDR2 sequences are SNHLY and FYNNEI. CDR3 amino acids: CASGGGGPDTQYFDPGF.

The chain links TRBV11-2 to TRBJ2-3, with D possibly matching TRBD2 (6 bases). Germline lookup yields CDR1 SGHAT and CDR2 FQNNGV. This CDR3 region has 15 residues. V gave up 5 bases and J gave up 5 bases, with 17 bases separating them. The CDR3 region is CASSVESAGIDTQYF. DNA of the CDR3: TGTGCCAGCAGCGTCGAGAGCGCGGGAATAGATACGCAGTATTTT. The full variable domain, in which reference TRBV11-2 and TRBJ2-3 provide the parts outside the CDR3, is EAGVAQSPRYKIIEKRQSVAFWCNPISGHATLYWYQQILGQGPKLLIQFQNNGVVDDSQLPKDRFSAERLKGVDSTLKIQPAKLEDSAVYLCASSVESAGIDTQYFGPGTRLTVL.

Comments on this clonotype: One end of the junction does not line up with germline, which may come from a read error. J is TRBJ2-5 and V is TRBV7-9; D assignment may be TRBD1 or TRBD2 (5 bases each). The CDR3 loop spans 14 amino acids. The germline CDR1 and CDR2 sequences are SEHNR and FQNEAQ (reference sequence). The CDR3 spells CASSQGCREGTHTF. The CDR3 nucleotides read TGTGCCAGCAGCCAAGGGTGCAGGGAAGGGACCCATACCTTC.

This chain uses TRBV7-9 with TRBJ1-2; D may be TRBD1 (6 bases). The CDR3 is 15 residues long. Germline CDR1 is SEHNR and CDR2 is FQNEAQ (reference sequence). Deletions cut 1 base from V and 13 bases from J, with 22 bases between. The CDR3 region is CASSLGRGNEQFFTF. CDR3 sequence (DNA): TGTGCCAGCAGCTTAGGTAGGGGGAATGAGCAGTTCTTCACCTTC.